What follows describes a single T cell receptor (beta chain). With UMIs, 5'RACE template switching was used to make TCR beta cDNA. TCRdb reprocessed the 5' RACE reads and keeps a single row for each CDR3 protein, giving no DNA. Its clone listing holds approximately 550,000 distinct CDR3 sequences. This entry is derived from a study of T cells expressing NK-cell markers. CDR1 is LGHNT and CDR2 is FRNRAP in the germline V gene. CDR3 length: 13 residues. The chain couples TRBV12-5 to TRBJ2-3. The source material was blood T cells: a sorted CD56 or NKG2C T cell subset, CD4+ or CD8+ T cells, or bulk PBMC T cells (not recorded which). This receptor was taken from a man between 18 and 35 years old in good health. This CDR3 reads CASGSWSTDTQYF.